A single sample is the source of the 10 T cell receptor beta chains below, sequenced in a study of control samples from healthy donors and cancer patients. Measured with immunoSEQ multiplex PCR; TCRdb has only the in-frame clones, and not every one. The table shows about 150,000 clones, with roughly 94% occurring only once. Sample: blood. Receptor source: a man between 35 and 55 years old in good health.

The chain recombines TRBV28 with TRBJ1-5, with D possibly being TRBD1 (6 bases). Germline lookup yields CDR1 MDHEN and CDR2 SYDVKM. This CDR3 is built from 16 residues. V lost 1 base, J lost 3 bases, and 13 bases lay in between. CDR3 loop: CASSLSGRGDNQPQHF. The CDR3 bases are TGTGCCAGCAGTTTATCGGGCAGGGGCGACAATCAGCCCCAGCATTTT.

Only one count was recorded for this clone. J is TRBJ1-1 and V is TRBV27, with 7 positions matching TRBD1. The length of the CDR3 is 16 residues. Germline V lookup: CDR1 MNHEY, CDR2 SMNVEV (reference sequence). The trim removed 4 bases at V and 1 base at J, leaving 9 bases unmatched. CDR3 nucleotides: TGTGCCAGCAGTTCCACCACCGGGACAGCGAACACTGAAGCTTTCTTT. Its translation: CASSSTTGTANTEAFF.

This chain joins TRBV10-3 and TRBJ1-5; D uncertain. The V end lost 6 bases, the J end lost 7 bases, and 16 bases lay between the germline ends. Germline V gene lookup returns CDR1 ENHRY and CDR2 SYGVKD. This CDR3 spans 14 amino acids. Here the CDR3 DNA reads TGTGCCATCAGCCCGGACCGCCTCGGGCAGCCCCAGCATTTT. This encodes CAISPDRLGQPQHF.

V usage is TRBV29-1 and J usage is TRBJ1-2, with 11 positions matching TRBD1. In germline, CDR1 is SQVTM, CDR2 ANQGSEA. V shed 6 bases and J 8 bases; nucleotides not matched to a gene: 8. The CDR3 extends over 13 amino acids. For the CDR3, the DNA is TGCAGCGTCCAGGACAGGGGGCGCGGAGGCTACACCTTC. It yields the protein CSVQDRGRGGYTF.

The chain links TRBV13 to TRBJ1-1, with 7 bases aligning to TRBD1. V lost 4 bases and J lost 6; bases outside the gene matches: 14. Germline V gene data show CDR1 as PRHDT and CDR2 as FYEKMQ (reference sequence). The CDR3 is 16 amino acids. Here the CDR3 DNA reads TGTGCCAGCAGCTCCCTCTCAAAAACAGGGGTCTCTGAAGCTTTCTTT. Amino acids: CASSSLSKTGVSEAFF.

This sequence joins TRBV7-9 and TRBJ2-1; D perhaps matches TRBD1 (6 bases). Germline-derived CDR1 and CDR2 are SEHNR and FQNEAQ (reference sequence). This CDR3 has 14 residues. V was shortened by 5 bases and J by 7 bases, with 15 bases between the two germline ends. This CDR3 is CASSVLRGRNEQFF. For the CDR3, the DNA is TGTGCCAGCAGCGTCCTCAGGGGTCGGAATGAGCAGTTCTTC.

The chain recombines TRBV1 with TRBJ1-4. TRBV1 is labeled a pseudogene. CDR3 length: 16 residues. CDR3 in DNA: TGCACCAGCAGCCTCAAGATCGTGCTCCGGCGTGAAAAACTGTTTTTT. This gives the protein CTSSLKIVLRREKLFF.

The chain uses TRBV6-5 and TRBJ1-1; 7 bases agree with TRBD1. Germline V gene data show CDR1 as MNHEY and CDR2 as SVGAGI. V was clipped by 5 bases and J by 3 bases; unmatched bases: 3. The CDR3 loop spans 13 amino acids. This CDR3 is CASSRTGDTEAFF. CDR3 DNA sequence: TGTGCCAGCAGTCGCACAGGGGACACTGAAGCTTTCTTT.

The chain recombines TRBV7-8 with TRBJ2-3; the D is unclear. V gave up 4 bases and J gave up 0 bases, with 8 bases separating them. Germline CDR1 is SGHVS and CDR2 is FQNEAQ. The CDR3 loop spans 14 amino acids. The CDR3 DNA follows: TGTGCCAGCAGCTCCGACCGGAGCACAGATACGCAGTATTTT. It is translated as CASSSDRSTDTQYF. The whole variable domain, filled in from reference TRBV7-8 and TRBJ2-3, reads GAGVSQSPRYKVAKRGQDVALRCDPISGHVSLFWYQQALGQGPEFLTYFQNEAQLDKSGLPSDRFFAERPEGSVSTLKIQRTQQEDSAVYLCASSSDRSTDTQYFGPGTRLTVL.

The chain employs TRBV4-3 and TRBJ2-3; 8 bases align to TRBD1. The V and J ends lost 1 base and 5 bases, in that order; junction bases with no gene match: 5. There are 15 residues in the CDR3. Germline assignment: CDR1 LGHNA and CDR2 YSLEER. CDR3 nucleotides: TGCGCCAGCAGCCAAGGGACAGGGACGGGAGATACGCAGTATTTT. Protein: CASSQGTGTGDTQYF.